This TCR beta chain was profiled in a study of T cell responses to AZD1222 COVID-19 vaccine. Remarks on this clone: Its antigen is unknown.

The CDR3 extends over 14 amino acids. Trimming at V came to 5 bases and at J to 1 base, leaving 3 bases not matched to a gene. Germline V CDR1 and CDR2: SGHTA, FQGNSA. The method was immunoSEQ multiplex PCR; TCRdb's version includes in-frame clones alone and lacks a portion of them. The profile shows about 180,000 clones, roughly 91% of them singletons. Whole-study findings and limits: Donors were mostly white British, more females; clonal diversity possibly underestimated. At 160-218 and 743-854, vaccine-associated CD4 TCRs were dominant, and they spanned spike. When two AZD1222 doses had been given, Spike-specific TCR breadth and depth rose. Repertoire sampling occurred only after the peak T cell response.

The source of this sequence is an adult who received the AZD1222 COVID-19 vaccine. The chain has TRBV7-2 and TRBJ1-1; the match to TRBD1 covers 8 bases. Sequences were derived from peripheral blood, sampled 28 days after the second AZD1222 dose. CDR3 nucleotides: TGTGCCAGCAGCCCAGGGGGCAAGAACACTGAAGCTTTCTTT. Its translation: CASSPGGKNTEAFF.